This T cell receptor beta chain was sequenced for a study of T cell responses to AZD1222 COVID-19 vaccine. The protocol was immunoSEQ multiplex PCR, while the TCRdb copy is restricted to in-frame clones and leaves out a portion. The table has about 140,000 clones, nearly 95% seen once. The study, taken as a whole, reports: Donors, mostly white British, included more females; clonal diversity was possibly underestimated.

The V and J ends lost 5 bases and 4 bases, in that order; junction bases with no gene match: 10. There are 16 residues in the CDR3. Germline V gene lookup returns CDR1 SEHNR and CDR2 FQNEAQ (reference sequence). With regard to this clone: Its antigen is currently unknown.

This clonotype originated in an adult who received the AZD1222 COVID-19 vaccine. This sequence joins TRBV7-9 and TRBJ2-2, with TRBD2 matching 7 bases. The sequencing used peripheral blood, collected 28 days after the second AZD1222 dose. CDR3 nucleotides: TGTGCCAGCAGCCAGCTGCCGGGGGGTCTCACCGGGGAGCTGTTTTTT. Translated: CASSQLPGGLTGELFF.